This is a list of T cell receptor beta chains from one sample in a study of T cell repertoires in aging, cancer and after chemotherapy. MiXCR was run by TCRdb on the multiplex PCR reads, yielding one entry per CDR3 protein. Seen here are around 7,000 distinct CDR3 sequences, about 38% observed once, and the top ten hold about 15%. The sequencing sample was made of blood. The receptors shown here come from a human donor in good health. CDR3s include the opening cysteine and the closing phenylalanine or tryptophan. A D gene is named only where the DNA matches it firmly. For some rows the clone size is stated as once, few or many, or as a class when expanded; others skip it.

D: TRBD1; V: TRBV19; J: TRBJ1-2; size: .; DNA: TGTGCCAGTAGTACCCCAGGGGGCGGGGACTATGGCTACACCTTC; CDR3: CASSTPGGGDYGYTF
D: .; V: TRBV20-1; J: TRBJ1-2; size: .; DNA: TGCAGTGCTAGAATCTTGGCCAGGGGCAGTAACTATGGCTACACCTTC; CDR3: CSARILARGSNYGYTF
D: .; V: TRBV7-7; J: TRBJ2-5; size: .; DNA: TGTGCTAGCAGCTACAGGGCCCAAGAGACCCAGTACTTC; CDR3: CASSYRAQETQYF
D: TRBD2; V: TRBV4-1; J: TRBJ2-7; size: .; DNA: TGCGCCAGCAGCCAAACCGGGACTAGCGGGGGGGCGGTATCCTACGAGCAGTACTTC; CDR3: CASSQTGTSGGAVSYEQYF
D: TRBD1; V: TRBV6-5; J: TRBJ2-7; size: .; DNA: TGTGCCAGCAGTAAACCTCCGGGACAGGGGATCGACGAGCAGTACTTC; CDR3: CASSKPPGQGIDEQYF
D: .; V: TRBV6-1; J: TRBJ2-3; size: few; DNA: TGTGCCAGCAGTGAAGCTCCAGACAGCACAGATACGCAGTATTTT; CDR3: CASSEAPDSTDTQYF
D: TRBD2; V: TRBV19; J: TRBJ2-3; size: few; DNA: TGTGCCAGTAGTCCCCGTGGAGCGGGGGTCACAGATACGCAGTATTTT; CDR3: CASSPRGAGVTDTQYF
D: .; V: TRBV19; J: TRBJ1-2; size: few; DNA: TGTGCCAGTAGTACCCGGGGAGGACAAGGTGGCTACACCTTC; CDR3: CASSTRGGQGGYTF
D: .; V: TRBV15; J: TRBJ1-2; size: medium-sized; DNA: TGTGCCACCAGCAGAGTCCTTCACTATGGCTACACCTTC; CDR3: CATSRVLHYGYTF
D: .; V: TRBV6-5; J: TRBJ2-7; size: few; DNA: TGTGCCAGCAGCCCCGACTCGACCTCCTACGAGCAGTACTTC; CDR3: CASSPDSTSYEQYF
D: TRBD1; V: TRBV5-6; J: TRBJ2-1; size: .; DNA: TGTGCCAGCAGCGTACCACAGGGGTCCTACAATGAGCAGTTCTTC; CDR3: CASSVPQGSYNEQFF
D: .; V: TRBV15; J: TRBJ2-5; size: few; DNA: TGTGCCACCCAGCGGGTCGGGGAGACCCAGTACTTC; CDR3: CATQRVGETQYF
D: .; V: TRBV7-4; J: TRBJ1-2; size: few; DNA: TGTGCCAGCAGCCGCCCGAATCTCGGGGCGGACTATGGCTACACCTTC; CDR3: CASSRPNLGADYGYTF
D: .; V: TRBV7-7; J: TRBJ2-3; size: .; DNA: TGTGCCAGCAGCCAGACTCTTTCCCCCACAGATACGCAGTATTTT; CDR3: CASSQTLSPTDTQYF
D: .; V: TRBV7-9; J: TRBJ2-7; size: few; DNA: TGTGCCAGCAGCTTAAGTGGACGCTCCTACGAGCAGTACTTC; CDR3: CASSLSGRSYEQYF
D: .; V: TRBV2; J: TRBJ1-5; size: medium-sized; DNA: TGTGCCAGCAGTGAGCGGGGGGTCGGCAATCAGCCCCAGCATTTT; CDR3: CASSERGVGNQPQHF
D: TRBD2; V: TRBV6-4; J: TRBJ2-1; size: once; DNA: TGTGCCAGCAGTGACTCTAGCGGGGAATACAATGAGCAGTTCTTC; CDR3: CASSDSSGEYNEQFF
D: .; V: TRBV30; J: TRBJ1-4; size: .; DNA: TGTGCCTGGAGTGTAGGGGGTGGCGAAAAACTGTTTTTT; CDR3: CAWSVGGGEKLFF
D: .; V: TRBV10-3; J: TRBJ2-1; size: .; DNA: TGTGCCATCAGGACTATGAGGAATGAGCAGTTCTTC; CDR3: CAIRTMRNEQFF
D: .; V: TRBV6-2/TRBV6-3; J: TRBJ2-3; size: few; DNA: TGTGCCAGCAGTTACCGGGACCACAACTCCGGCACAGATACGCAGTATTTT; CDR3: CASSYRDHNSGTDTQYF
D: .; V: TRBV6-4; J: TRBJ2-5; size: few; DNA: TGTGCCAGCAGCTTTGGCGGGAAAGAGACCCAGTACTTC; CDR3: CASSFGGKETQYF
D: TRBD1; V: TRBV6-5; J: TRBJ1-2; size: .; DNA: TGTGCCAGCAGTTACTCGGGACAGGGGGCCGACTATGGCTACACCTTC; CDR3: CASSYSGQGADYGYTF
D: TRBD1; V: TRBV7-6; J: TRBJ1-4; size: .; DNA: TGTGCCAGCAGCTTAGCAGGACAGGGCGGTGAAAAACTGTTTTTT; CDR3: CASSLAGQGGEKLFF
D: .; V: TRBV5-6; J: TRBJ1-2; size: .; DNA: TGTGCCAGCAGCAGGGACTATGGCTACACCTTC; CDR3: CASSRDYGYTF
D: .; V: TRBV7-3; J: TRBJ2-1; size: .; DNA: TGTGCCAGCAGCTCCGGATCCAGGGGAGTTGAGCAGTTCTTC; CDR3: CASSSGSRGVEQFF
D: .; V: TRBV12-3/TRBV12-4; J: TRBJ2-2; size: .; DNA: TGTGCCAGCAGGTTCGGCCCCTCGAACACCGGGGAGCTGTTTTTT; CDR3: CASRFGPSNTGELFF
D: .; V: TRBV5-1; J: TRBJ1-3; size: .; DNA: TGCGCCAGCAGCTTGGGGAGGTACTCTGGAAACACCATATATTTT; CDR3: CASSLGRYSGNTIYF
D: .; V: TRBV4-1; J: TRBJ1-2; size: .; DNA: TGCGCCAGCAGCCAAGAGAGGAGTCGTGATGTCTACACCTTC; CDR3: CASSQERSRDVYTF
D: .; V: TRBV7-3; J: TRBJ2-7; size: .; DNA: TGTGCCAGCAGCTTCTCAGGGGAAGAGCAGTACTTC; CDR3: CASSFSGEEQYF
D: .; V: TRBV11-2; J: TRBJ2-5; size: few; DNA: TGTGCCAGCAGCTTATTCCACCTGACACAAGAGACCCAGTACTTC; CDR3: CASSLFHLTQETQYF
D: TRBD1; V: TRBV19; J: TRBJ2-5; size: few; DNA: TGTGCCAGTAGTAAGACAGGGGGGGAGACCCAGTACTTC; CDR3: CASSKTGGETQYF
D: .; V: TRBV5-4; J: TRBJ2-7; size: few; DNA: TGTGCCAGCAGTTCGGGTCGTAACTCCTACGAGCAGTACTTC; CDR3: CASSSGRNSYEQYF
D: .; V: TRBV7-2; J: TRBJ2-3; size: few; DNA: TGTGCCAGCAGCCGCGGCACAGATACGCAGTATTTT; CDR3: CASSRGTDTQYF
D: TRBD1; V: TRBV7-9; J: TRBJ2-7; size: .; DNA: TGTGCCAGCAGCTTAGATTTACGGACAGGGAGCTACGAGCAGTACTTC; CDR3: CASSLDLRTGSYEQYF
D: .; V: TRBV6-1; J: TRBJ1-3; size: .; DNA: TGTGCCAGCAGTGAAATGGCGGGAAGTGGAAACACCATATATTTT; CDR3: CASSEMAGSGNTIYF
D: .; V: TRBV10-3; J: TRBJ1-3; size: .; DNA: TGTGCCGCCTCACAGAGCTCTGGAAACACCATATATTTT; CDR3: CAASQSSGNTIYF
D: .; V: TRBV7-9; J: TRBJ1-5; size: few; DNA: TGTGCCAGCAGCCCGGAGGGACAAGGCAATCAGCCCCAGCATTTT; CDR3: CASSPEGQGNQPQHF
D: .; V: TRBV25-1; J: TRBJ1-4; size: .; DNA: TGTGCCAGCAGTTTACAGGGAGCAACTAATGAAAAACTGTTTTTT; CDR3: CASSLQGATNEKLFF
D: TRBD2; V: TRBV6-1; J: TRBJ2-1; size: .; DNA: TGTGCCAGCAGTGAAAAGGGCGGGGGGCCTAATGAGCAGTTCTTC; CDR3: CASSEKGGGPNEQFF
D: .; V: TRBV7-3; J: TRBJ1-1; size: .; DNA: TGTGCCAGCAGCTTAGGGACACCGATCACTGAAGCTTTCTTT; CDR3: CASSLGTPITEAFF
D: TRBD1; V: TRBV7-6; J: TRBJ1-5; size: .; DNA: TGTGCCAGCAGCCCCAGGGACAGGGTCGGTCAGCCCCAGCATTTT; CDR3: CASSPRDRVGQPQHF
D: .; V: TRBV4-1; J: TRBJ1-2; size: few; DNA: TGCGCCAGCAGCCCCGGACAGCCCAACAGTTACTATGGCTACACCTTC; CDR3: CASSPGQPNSYYGYTF
D: .; V: TRBV11-2; J: TRBJ1-4; size: once; DNA: TGTGCCAGCAGCTTAGAACCACCGGGACGTGAAAAACTGTTTTTT; CDR3: CASSLEPPGREKLFF
D: .; V: TRBV7-9; J: TRBJ1-2; size: few; DNA: TGTGCCAGCAGCTTGACAGTGGAGCTTGGGTATGGCTACACCTTC; CDR3: CASSLTVELGYGYTF
D: TRBD2; V: TRBV20-1; J: TRBJ2-7; size: .; DNA: TGCAGTGCCGCAGGGCAACTAGCGGGGCGCTACGAGCAGTACTTC; CDR3: CSAAGQLAGRYEQYF
D: TRBD2; V: TRBV6-5; J: TRBJ2-5; size: .; DNA: TGTGCCAGCAGTGGAACCTCTAGCGGCCAAGAGACCCAGTACTTC; CDR3: CASSGTSSGQETQYF
D: .; V: TRBV9; J: TRBJ1-2; size: .; DNA: TGTGCCAGCAGCGTAGAGGTGGAGGGGCCTTTTTACTATGGCTACACCTTC; CDR3: CASSVEVEGPFYYGYTF
D: TRBD1; V: TRBV7-3; J: TRBJ1-2; size: few; DNA: TGTGCCAGCGGAAGGGACAGGGGGCAGGGCTACACCTTC; CDR3: CASGRDRGQGYTF
D: .; V: TRBV4-3; J: TRBJ2-7; size: few; DNA: TGCGCCAGCAGCCCAAGCTCAGGTTTTCACGAGCAGTACTTC; CDR3: CASSPSSGFHEQYF
D: .; V: TRBV6-1; J: TRBJ2-6; size: few; DNA: TGTGCCAGCAGTGAAGGAGTCTCTGGGGCCAACGTCCTGACTTTC; CDR3: CASSEGVSGANVLTF
D: TRBD1; V: TRBV11-3; J: TRBJ2-6; size: .; DNA: TGTGCCAGCAGCACCGGGACAGGGTCTGGGGCCAACGTCCTGACTTTC; CDR3: CASSTGTGSGANVLTF
D: .; V: TRBV5-6; J: TRBJ2-7; size: .; DNA: TGTGCCAGCAGACCCCGAGGACAGAGATACGAGCAGTACTTC; CDR3: CASRPRGQRYEQYF
D: .; V: TRBV7-2; J: TRBJ2-4; size: once; DNA: TGTGCCAGCAGCTTAACGGCGGGGGCCCTACTAGCCAAAAACATTCAGTACTTC; CDR3: CASSLTAGALLAKNIQYF